The 18 T cell receptor beta chains given below trace back to one sample, sequenced in a study of Graves' ophthalmopathy and Graves' hyperthyroidism (dated by TCRdb to the late 2010s). For sequencing, an Illumina HiSeq 2000 was employed. For repertoire sequencing, TCR beta CDR3 regions were amplified from RNA transcripts. A first-round RT-PCR used HTBI primers with the Qiagen OneStep RT-PCR kit, followed by a second-round multiplex PCR, size selection and purification. TCRdb handled the public reads itself, with Q25 trimming in fastp and clone calling in MiXCR, and kept productive beta chains. All rows with the same CDR3 protein become a single entry with the most common DNA and genes. Within this sample are 400,000 to 450,000 distinct CDR3 sequences, with around 20% of them counted one time only. The ten biggest clones cover under 3.5% of the sample. The sequencing sample was made of peripheral blood. The receptors originated from a woman in her late teens or twenties with stable Graves' hyperthyroidism. Donor details come from another sample of the same person, matched by shared clones.

In its sample, this clonotype was seen many times. J is TRBJ2-2 and V is TRBV11-2, with D possibly matching TRBD1 (7 bases). Germline-derived CDR1 and CDR2 are SGHAT and FQNNGV. V was pared by 11 bases and J by 5 bases, with 15 bases between. The CDR3 runs to 13 residues. CDR3 loop: CAAGTRGTGELFF. CDR3 DNA sequence: TGTGCCGCGGGGACCAGGGGGACCGGGGAGCTGTTTTTT.

This clonotype occurred many times. The chain has TRBV20-1 and TRBJ2-7; D gene unclear. CDR3 length: 13 residues. Trimming cost V 5 bases and J 7 bases, with 18 bases left between them. Germline V gives CDR1 DFQATT, CDR2 SNEGSKA (reference sequence). The CDR3 DNA reads TGCAGTGCTGACCGGGTCTTACTTGGGGAGCAGTACTTC. Its protein product is CSADRVLLGEQYF.

This clonotype occurred many times. CDR3 sequence reads: CASSPGGQETQYF. Here the CDR3 DNA reads TGTGCCAGCAGCCCAGGAGGTCAAGAGACCCAGTACTTC. The chain is built from TRBV6-1 and TRBJ2-5; a possible D gene is TRBD2 (5 bases). V lost 6 bases, J lost 2 bases, and 10 bases lay in between. The germline CDR1 and CDR2 sequences are MNHNS and SASEGT. This CDR3 has 13 amino acids.

This clonotype was observed a handful of times. J is TRBJ2-2 and V is TRBV4-3; the match to TRBD2 covers 8 bases. This CDR3 is built from 16 residues. Germline CDR1 is LGHNA and CDR2 is YSLEER. Trimming at V came to 0 bases and at J to 7 bases, leaving 7 bases not matched to a gene. In nucleotides, the CDR3 is TGCGCCAGCAGCCAAGATTTGTTAGCGGGATACGGGGAGCTGTTTTTT. Translated, it gives CASSQDLLAGYGELFF.

This clonotype was counted ten times or more. The chain couples TRBV6-1 to TRBJ1-6; D ambiguous. This CDR3 contains 12 residues. Germline assignment: CDR1 MNHNS and CDR2 SASEGT. With 9 bases removed from V and 8 bases from J, the gap between germline ends came to 11 bases. The CDR3 DNA reads as TGTGCCAGTTCTGAACGGGATTCACCCCTCCACTTT. This codes for CASSERDSPLHF.

This clonotype was recorded at least ten times. This CDR3 reads CASSPVSSPLHF. DNA of the CDR3: TGTGCCAGCAGTCCGGTCAGTTCACCCCTCCACTTT. This chain uses TRBV6-4 with TRBJ1-6; unclear D gene. This CDR3 comprises 12 residues. V was trimmed by 5 bases and J by 9 bases, leaving 8 bases between them. In germline, CDR1 is MRHNA, CDR2 SNTAGT.

This clonotype appeared many times. The chain combines TRBV20-1 with TRBJ2-7; 10 nucleotides match TRBD1. The germline CDR1 and CDR2 sequences are DFQATT and SNEGSKA (reference sequence). The CDR3 runs to 15 residues. Trimming took 1 base from V and 3 from J; bases not matched to a gene: 6. CDR3 region: CSARGGGQGFYEQYF. The DNA of the CDR3 is TGCAGTGCTAGAGGAGGGGGACAGGGGTTCTACGAGCAGTACTTC.

Many counts were recorded for this clonotype. CDR3 nucleotides: TGTGCCAGCAGTTTAGGGACAGACACCGGGGAGCTGTTTTTT. Protein product: CASSLGTDTGELFF. V is TRBV28 and J is TRBJ2-2; 7 nucleotides align to TRBD1. Germline loops: CDR1 MDHEN, CDR2 SYDVKM. The CDR3 is 14 amino acids. J lost 3 bases, V lost 2 bases, and 0 bases had no gene match. Variable domain in full (rest from reference TRBV28 and TRBJ2-2): DVKVTQSSRYLVKRTGEKVFLECVQDMDHENMFWYRQDPGLGLRLIYFSYDVKMKEKGDIPEGYSVSREKKERFSLILESASTNQTSMYLCASSLGTDTGELFFGEGSRLTVL.

The chain uses TRBV5-1 and TRBJ2-7; D is possibly TRBD2 (5 bases). The V end lost 3 bases, the J end lost 3 bases, and 22 bases lay between the germline ends. Germline V lookup: CDR1 SGHRS, CDR2 YFSETQ. The CDR3 is 17 amino acids. In DNA, the CDR3 is TGCGCCAGCAGCTGGCCCTCTGGGGTGTCGCGGGTCTACGAGCAGTACTTC. Translation gives CASSWPSGVSRVYEQYF.

V and J are TRBV18 and TRBJ2-2, with D possibly being TRBD1 (6 bases). Germline CDR1 KGHSH, CDR2 LQKENI. With 1 base removed from V and 0 bases from J, the gap between germline ends came to 9 bases. The CDR3 loop spans 16 amino acids. The DNA for the CDR3 is TGTGCCAGCTCACCACGCGGACAGACGAACACCGGGGAGCTGTTTTTT. Translated: CASSPRGQTNTGELFF.

This clonotype occurred many times. The chain links TRBV11-2 to TRBJ1-1; D remains ambiguous. There are 13 residues in the CDR3. Trimming cost V 4 bases and J 5 bases, with 11 bases left between them. Germline V gene data show CDR1 as SGHAT and CDR2 as FQNNGV. The CDR3 coding sequence is TGTGCCAGCAGCTACGAGCGGGGAACTGAAGCTTTCTTT. This sequence encodes CASSYERGTEAFF.

This clonotype came up many times. The chain carries TRBV20-1 and TRBJ2-7, with 12 positions matching TRBD2. The V gene end was trimmed by 2 bases and the J gene end by 5 bases; junction bases not matched to a gene: 7. Germline V lookup: CDR1 DFQATT, CDR2 SNEGSKA (reference sequence). The CDR3 loop spans 15 amino acids. The CDR3 sequence: CSARPLAGGFDEQYF. For the CDR3, the DNA is TGCAGTGCTAGACCCCTAGCGGGGGGGTTCGACGAGCAGTACTTC.

The sample holds many counts of this clonotype. The chain combines TRBV9 with TRBJ1-2; no firm D call. Deletions cut 0 bases from V and 2 bases from J, with 5 bases between. From germline, CDR1 is SGDLS and CDR2 YYNGEE. This CDR3 is built from 13 residues. DNA of the CDR3: TGTGCCAGCAGCGTAGTGGGGAACTATGGCTACACCTTC. Translated: CASSVVGNYGYTF.

At least ten counts were recorded for this clonotype. The rearrangement links TRBV10-3 to TRBJ2-7; D call uncertain. This CDR3 has 15 residues. V was cut by 3 bases and J by 3 bases, with 15 bases left in between. Germline V gene data show CDR1 as ENHRY and CDR2 as SYGVKD. The CDR3 nucleotides are TGTGCCATCAGTGACGTAGCCCCCTTGGGCTACGAGCAGTACTTC. It translates to CAISDVAPLGYEQYF.

This clonotype was recorded a few times. The rearrangement uses TRBV25-1 and TRBJ2-5; 7 positions match TRBD1. This CDR3 contains 13 residues. The ends lost 6 bases at V and 5 bases at J; junction bases unmatched: 6. In germline, CDR1 is MGHDK, CDR2 SYGVNS. The DNA for the CDR3 is TGTGCCAGCAGCGACAGGGTGACGGAGACCCAGTACTTC. Amino acid sequence: CASSDRVTETQYF.

The chain uses TRBV12-3 or TRBV12-4 and TRBJ1-2; D might be TRBD1 (5 bases). The CDR3 has 13 amino acids. With 3 bases removed from V and 6 bases from J, the gap between germline ends came to 11 bases. The CDR3 DNA sequence: TGTGCCAGCAGTTTTTCATTGGGGGATGGCTACACCTTC. It is translated as CASSFSLGDGYTF.

The V call is TRBV20-1, the J call TRBJ2-7, with 10 bases that match TRBD2. Germline V gene data show CDR1 as DFQATT and CDR2 as SNEGSKA (reference sequence). With V trimmed by 2 bases and J by 3 bases, 7 bases remained unmatched. The CDR3 runs to 15 residues. The CDR3 is CSARLAGADFYEQYF. The CDR3 nucleotides are TGCAGTGCTAGACTAGCGGGGGCCGATTTCTACGAGCAGTACTTC.

This clonotype was detected many times. The V call is TRBV5-1, the J call TRBJ2-7; 8 nucleotides align to TRBD2. This CDR3 is 15 amino acids long. The trim removed 0 bases at V and 5 bases at J, leaving 7 bases unmatched. CDR1 is SGHRS and CDR2 is YFSETQ in the germline V gene. CDR3 DNA sequence: TGCGCCAGCAGCTTGGGTGGGACTAGAGGAGACGAGCAGTACTTC. Protein sequence: CASSLGGTRGDEQYF. The full variable domain, its missing parts supplied by reference TRBV5-1 and TRBJ2-7, is KAGVTQTPRYLIKTRGQQVTLSCSPISGHRSVSWYQQTPGQGLQFLFEYFSETQRNKGNFPGRFSGRQFSNSRSEMNVSTLELGDSALYLCASSLGGTRGDEQYFGPGTRLTVT.